This TCR beta chain appears in the sequencing data of a study of cytomegalovirus exposure and HLA in healthy donors. At the level of the study: Earlier findings included nearly 120 million unique TCR beta sequences obtained from some 180 million T cells.

Study-level findings and limits: Sequencing likely caused a cluster of highly shared sequence variants.

PCR amplification relied on 60 Vbeta primers (plus 13 Jbeta primers). The protocol was immunoSEQ multiplex PCR, while the TCRdb copy is restricted to in-frame clones and leaves out a portion. The sample has approximately 110,000 clones, around three quarters seen once. V shed 6 bases and J shed 6 bases, with 15 bases lying between them. CDR1 and CDR2 (germline): MNHNY, SVGAGI (reference sequence). The CDR3 extends over 14 amino acids. While unrecorded immune exposures were likely, the donors were nominally healthy when sampled. Concerning this clone itself: Its antigen remains unidentified.

This clonotype was obtained from a woman aged 55-70 years in good health and CMV-seropositive. V gene TRBV6-6 combines with J gene TRBJ1-5; possible D gene TRBD1, 6 bases. What was sequenced was PBMCs. The CDR3 spells CASRGTGISQPQHF. CDR3 bases: TGTGCCAGCAGAGGAACAGGGATAAGTCAGCCCCAGCATTTT.